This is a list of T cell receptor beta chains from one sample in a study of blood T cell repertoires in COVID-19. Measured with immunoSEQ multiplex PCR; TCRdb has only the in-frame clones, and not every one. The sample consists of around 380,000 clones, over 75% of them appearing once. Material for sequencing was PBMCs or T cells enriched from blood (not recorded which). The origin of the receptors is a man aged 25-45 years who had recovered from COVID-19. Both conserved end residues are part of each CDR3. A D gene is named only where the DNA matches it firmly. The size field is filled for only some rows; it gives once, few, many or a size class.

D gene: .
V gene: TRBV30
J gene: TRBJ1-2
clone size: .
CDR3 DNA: TGTGCCTGGAGTACCGGGAGATCAGGCTACACCTTC
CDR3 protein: CAWSTGRSGYTF

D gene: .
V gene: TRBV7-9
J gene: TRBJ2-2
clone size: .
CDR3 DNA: TGTGCCAGCAGCCCAGCCAGCCGGAGTTTTCCGAGCACCGGGGAGCTGTTTTTT
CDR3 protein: CASSPASRSFPSTGELFF

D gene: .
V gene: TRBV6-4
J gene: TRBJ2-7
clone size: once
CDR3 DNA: TGTGCCAGCAGTGACTCCTCAGCGGTCTCGGAGTACTTC
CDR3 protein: CASSDSSAVSEYF

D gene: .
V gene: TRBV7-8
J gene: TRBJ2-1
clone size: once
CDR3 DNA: TGTGCCAGCAGCTGGGCCATTGGCAGGGGCACCTCCTACAATGAGCAGTTCTTC
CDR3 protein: CASSWAIGRGTSYNEQFF

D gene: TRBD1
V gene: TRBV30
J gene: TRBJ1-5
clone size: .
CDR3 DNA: TGTGCCTGGAGTGTAGGTTCAGGGGGCGGTCAGCCCCAGCATTTT
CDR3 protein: CAWSVGSGGGQPQHF

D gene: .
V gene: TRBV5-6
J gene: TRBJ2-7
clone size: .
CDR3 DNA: TGTGCCAGCAGCGCGGGGACCGAATACGAGCAGTACTTC
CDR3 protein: CASSAGTEYEQYF

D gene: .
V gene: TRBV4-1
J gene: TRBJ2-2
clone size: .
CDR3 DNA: TGCGCCAGCAGCCAAGGGGTAGGGAGGAACACCGGGGAGCTGTTTTTT
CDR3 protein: CASSQGVGRNTGELFF

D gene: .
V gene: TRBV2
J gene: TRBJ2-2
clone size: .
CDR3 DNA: TGTGCCAGCATGGCGGCCTCGAACACCGGGGAGCTGTTTTTT
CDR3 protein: CASMAASNTGELFF

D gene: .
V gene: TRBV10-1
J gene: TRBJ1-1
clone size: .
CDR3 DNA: TGCGCCAGCATGGGCAGCCTAAACACTGAAGCTTTCTTT
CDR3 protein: CASMGSLNTEAFF

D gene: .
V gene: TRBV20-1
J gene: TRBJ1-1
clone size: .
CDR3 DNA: TGCAGTGCCTCCAATCGGCGGGAACCTTTCTTT
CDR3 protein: CSASNRREPFF

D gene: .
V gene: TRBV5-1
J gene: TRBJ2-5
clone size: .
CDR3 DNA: TGCGCCAGCAGCTTGTCCCAGGGGTTGCAGACCCAGTACTTC
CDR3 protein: CASSLSQGLQTQYF

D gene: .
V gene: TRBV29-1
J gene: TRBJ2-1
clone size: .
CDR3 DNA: TGCAGCGCAGGGGCCTACAATGAGCAGTTCTTC
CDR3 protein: CSAGAYNEQFF

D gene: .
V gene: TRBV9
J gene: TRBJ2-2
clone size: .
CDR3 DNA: TGTGCCAGCAGCGTATGGTGGGGGGTCCCAATAAGGGTGCTGTTTTTT
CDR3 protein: CASSVWWGVPIRVLFF

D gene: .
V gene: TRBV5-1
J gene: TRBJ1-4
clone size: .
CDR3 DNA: TGCGCCAGCAGCTTCCAGAGGCCTAATGAAAAACTGTTTTTT
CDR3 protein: CASSFQRPNEKLFF

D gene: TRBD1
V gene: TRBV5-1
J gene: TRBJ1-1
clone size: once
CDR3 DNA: TGCGCCAGCAGGCCGGGACAGGGGTTTAGCACTGAAGCTTTCTTT
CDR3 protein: CASRPGQGFSTEAFF

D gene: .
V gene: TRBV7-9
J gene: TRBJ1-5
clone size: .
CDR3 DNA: TGTGCCAGCAGCTTACAGGGAAACGACCAGCCCCAGCATTTT
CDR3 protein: CASSLQGNDQPQHF

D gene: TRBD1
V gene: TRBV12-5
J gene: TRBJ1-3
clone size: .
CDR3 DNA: TGTGCTAGTGACACCCCTGGAGGACAGGGATCCGGAAACACCATATATTTT
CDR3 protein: CASDTPGGQGSGNTIYF

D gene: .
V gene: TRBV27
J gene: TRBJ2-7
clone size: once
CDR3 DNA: TGTGCCAGCAGTTTAGAAAGGGGTTCCTACGAGCAGTACTTC
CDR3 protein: CASSLERGSYEQYF

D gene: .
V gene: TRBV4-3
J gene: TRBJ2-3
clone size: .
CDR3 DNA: TGCGCCAGCAGCCAAGGGGGCAGGGGCGCAGATACGCAGTATTTT
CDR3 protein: CASSQGGRGADTQYF

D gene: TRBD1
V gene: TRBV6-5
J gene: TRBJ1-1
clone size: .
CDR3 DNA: TGTGCCAGCAGCTCGACAGGGACCGAAGCTTTCTTT
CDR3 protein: CASSSTGTEAFF

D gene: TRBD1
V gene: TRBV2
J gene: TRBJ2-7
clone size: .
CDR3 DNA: TGTGCCAGCGAGGTAGTGGGCAGGGGGAAACAGTACTTC
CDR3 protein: CASEVVGRGKQYF

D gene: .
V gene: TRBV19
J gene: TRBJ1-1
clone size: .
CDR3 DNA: TGTGCCAGTTACAGGGTTGGGAACACTGAAGCTTTCTTT
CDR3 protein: CASYRVGNTEAFF

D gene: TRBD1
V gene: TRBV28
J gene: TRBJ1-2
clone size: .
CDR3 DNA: TGTGCCAGCAGTTGGGGGACAGGGAAAGGCGGCTACACCTTC
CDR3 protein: CASSWGTGKGGYTF

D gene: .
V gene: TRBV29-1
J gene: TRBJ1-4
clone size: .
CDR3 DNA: TGCAGCGTTGGGGGAGGGGCAGGGGTTATTGAAAAACTGTTTTTT
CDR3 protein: CSVGGGAGVIEKLFF

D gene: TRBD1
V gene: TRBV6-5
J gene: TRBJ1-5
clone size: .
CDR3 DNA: TGTGCCAGCAGCGACAGGGTGACCCAGCCCCAGCATTTT
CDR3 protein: CASSDRVTQPQHF

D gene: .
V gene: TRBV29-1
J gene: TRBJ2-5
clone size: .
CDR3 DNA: TGCAGCGTTGATCAGGGGGGAGAGGAGACCCAGTACTTC
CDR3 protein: CSVDQGGEETQYF

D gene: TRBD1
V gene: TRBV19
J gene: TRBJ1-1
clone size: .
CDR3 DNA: TGTGCCACAAGAACGGGACAGGGCTGGTACACTGAAGCTTTCTTT
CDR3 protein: CATRTGQGWYTEAFF

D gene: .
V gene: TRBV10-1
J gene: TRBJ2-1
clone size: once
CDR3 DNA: TGCGCCAGCAGTGAAGTCCGAATCAGCTCCTACAATGAGCAGTTCTTC
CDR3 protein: CASSEVRISSYNEQFF

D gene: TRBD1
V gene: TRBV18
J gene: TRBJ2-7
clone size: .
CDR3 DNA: TGTGCCAGCTCACCATCCAGACAGGGGGCTGCGTACGAGCAGTACTTC
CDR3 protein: CASSPSRQGAAYEQYF

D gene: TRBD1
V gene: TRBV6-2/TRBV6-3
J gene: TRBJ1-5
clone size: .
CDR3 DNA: TGTGCCAGCAGTTACCCCAGAGGGACAGGCAATCAGCCCCAGCATTTT
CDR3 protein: CASSYPRGTGNQPQHF

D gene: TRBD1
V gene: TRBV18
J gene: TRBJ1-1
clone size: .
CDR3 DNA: TGTGCCAGCTCACTAAGGACAGGGAGAGCTGTAACTGAAGCTTTCTTT
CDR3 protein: CASSLRTGRAVTEAFF

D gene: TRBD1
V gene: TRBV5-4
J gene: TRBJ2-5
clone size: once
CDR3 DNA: TGTGCCAGCAGCTTCAGGGGGCAAAGCCAAGAGACCCAGTACTTC
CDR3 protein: CASSFRGQSQETQYF

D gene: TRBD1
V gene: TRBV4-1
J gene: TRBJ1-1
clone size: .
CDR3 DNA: TGCGCCAGCAGCTACCCAACTAAACAGGGGGCTGAGAACACTGAAGCTTTCTTT
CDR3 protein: CASSYPTKQGAENTEAFF

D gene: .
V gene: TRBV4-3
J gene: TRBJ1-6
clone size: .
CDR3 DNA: TGCGCCAGCAGCCAAGATATACAGGGAAGGTTTTCACCCCTCCACTTT
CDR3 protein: CASSQDIQGRFSPLHF

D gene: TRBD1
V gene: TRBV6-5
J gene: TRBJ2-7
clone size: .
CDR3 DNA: TGTGCCAGCAGACTGACAGGGAGCTCCTACGAGCAGTACTTC
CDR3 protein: CASRLTGSSYEQYF

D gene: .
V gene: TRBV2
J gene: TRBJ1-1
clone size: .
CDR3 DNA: TGTGCCAGCAGTGAAGCGGGAGGGGGATTCACTGAAGCTTTCTTT
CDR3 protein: CASSEAGGGFTEAFF

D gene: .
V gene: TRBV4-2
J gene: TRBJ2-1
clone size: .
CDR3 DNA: TGTGCCAGCAGCCAAGCTCCCGGGAGCTCCTACAATGAGCAGTTCTTC
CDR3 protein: CASSQAPGSSYNEQFF

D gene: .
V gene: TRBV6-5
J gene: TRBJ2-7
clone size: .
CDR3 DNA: TGTGCCAGCAGAAACAGGGTTTCTAGTCACGAGCAGTACTTC
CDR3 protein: CASRNRVSSHEQYF

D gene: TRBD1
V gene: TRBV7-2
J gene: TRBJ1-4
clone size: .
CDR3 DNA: TGTGCCAGCAGCTTCGGGACAGGGGGGGAAAAACTGTTTTTT
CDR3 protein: CASSFGTGGEKLFF

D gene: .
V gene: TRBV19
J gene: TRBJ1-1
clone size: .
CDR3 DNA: TGTGCCAGTAGTATGGGCAGGGAGAACACTGAAGCTTTCTTT
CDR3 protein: CASSMGRENTEAFF

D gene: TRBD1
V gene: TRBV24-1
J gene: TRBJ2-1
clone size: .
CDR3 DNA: TGTGCCACCAGTGAACAGGGGGCGAGCAATGAGCAGTTCTTC
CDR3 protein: CATSEQGASNEQFF

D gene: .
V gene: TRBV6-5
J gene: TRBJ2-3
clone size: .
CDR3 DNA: TGTGCCAGCAGTCCAGGCAGGGATACGCAGTATTTT
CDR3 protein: CASSPGRDTQYF

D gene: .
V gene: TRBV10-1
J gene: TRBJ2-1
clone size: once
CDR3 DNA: TGCGCCAGCAGTGAGACAGGTCCTGGGGATGAGCAGTTCTTC
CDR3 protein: CASSETGPGDEQFF

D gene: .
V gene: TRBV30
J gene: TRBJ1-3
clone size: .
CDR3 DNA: TGTGCCTCCCAGGGTACTGGAAACACCATATATTTT
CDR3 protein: CASQGTGNTIYF

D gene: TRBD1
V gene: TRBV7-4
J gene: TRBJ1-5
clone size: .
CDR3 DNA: TGTGCCAGCAGCCCTTGCACAGGGGGAGGCAATCAGCCCCAGCATTTT
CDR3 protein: CASSPCTGGGNQPQHF

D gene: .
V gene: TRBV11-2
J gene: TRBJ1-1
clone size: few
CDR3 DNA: TGTGCCAGCAGCATGGGACAAAGAGCTTTCTTT
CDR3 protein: CASSMGQRAFF

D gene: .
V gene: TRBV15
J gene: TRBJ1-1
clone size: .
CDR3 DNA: TGTGCCACCAGCGACAGACTGAACACTGAAGCTTTCTTT
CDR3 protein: CATSDRLNTEAFF

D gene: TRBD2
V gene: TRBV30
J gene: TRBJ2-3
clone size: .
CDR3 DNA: TGTGCCTGGACAACGGGGGGTGGCACAGATACGCAGTATTTT
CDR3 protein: CAWTTGGGTDTQYF

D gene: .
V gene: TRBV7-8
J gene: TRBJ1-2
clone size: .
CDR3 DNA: TGTGCCAGCAGCCACAGACGCATTGACACTTCCTATGGCTACACCTTC
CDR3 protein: CASSHRRIDTSYGYTF

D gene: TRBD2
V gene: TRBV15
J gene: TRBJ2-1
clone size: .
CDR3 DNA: TGTGCCACCAGCAGACCCCGGGGGGGAGAGCAGTTCTTC
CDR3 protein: CATSRPRGGEQFF

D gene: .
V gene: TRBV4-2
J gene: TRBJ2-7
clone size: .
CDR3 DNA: TGTGCCAGCAGCCAACGGGGTAGCGGCCCTTACGAGCAGTACTTC
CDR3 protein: CASSQRGSGPYEQYF

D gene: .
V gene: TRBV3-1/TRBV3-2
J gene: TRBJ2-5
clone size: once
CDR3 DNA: TGTGCCAGCACCTATAGTTCCGGGACTCGTAAAGAGACCCAGTACTTC
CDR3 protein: CASTYSSGTRKETQYF